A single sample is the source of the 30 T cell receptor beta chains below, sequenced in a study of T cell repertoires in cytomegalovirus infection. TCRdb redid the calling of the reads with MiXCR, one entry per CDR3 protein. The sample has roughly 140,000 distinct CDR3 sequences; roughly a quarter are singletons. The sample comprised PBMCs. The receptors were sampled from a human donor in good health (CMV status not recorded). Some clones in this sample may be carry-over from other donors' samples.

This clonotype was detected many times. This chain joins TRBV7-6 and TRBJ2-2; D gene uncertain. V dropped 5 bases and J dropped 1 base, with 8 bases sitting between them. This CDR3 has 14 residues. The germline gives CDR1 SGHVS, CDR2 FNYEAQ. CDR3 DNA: TGTGCCAGCAGCGAAGACATGAACACCGGGGAGCTGTTTTTT. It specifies CASSEDMNTGELFF.

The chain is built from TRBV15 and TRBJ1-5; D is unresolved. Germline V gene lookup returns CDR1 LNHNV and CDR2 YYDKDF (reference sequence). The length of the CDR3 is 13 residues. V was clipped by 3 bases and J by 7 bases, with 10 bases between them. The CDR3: CATSSKRYQPQHF. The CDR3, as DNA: TGTGCCACCAGCAGCAAGAGGTACCAGCCCCAGCATTTT. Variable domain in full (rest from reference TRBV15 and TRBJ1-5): DAMVIQNPRYQVTQFGKPVTLSCSQTLNHNVMYWYQQKSSQAPKLLFHYYDKDFNNEADTPDNFQSRRPNTSFCFLDIRSPGLGDTAMYLCATSSKRYQPQHFGDGTRLSIL.

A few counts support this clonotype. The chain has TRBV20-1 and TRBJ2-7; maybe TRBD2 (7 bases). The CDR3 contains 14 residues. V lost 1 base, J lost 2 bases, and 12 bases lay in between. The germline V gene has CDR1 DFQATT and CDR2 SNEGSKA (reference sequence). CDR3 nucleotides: TGCAGTGCTAGAGGTTCGGGGGGCCCCTACGAGCAGTACTTC. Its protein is CSARGSGGPYEQYF.

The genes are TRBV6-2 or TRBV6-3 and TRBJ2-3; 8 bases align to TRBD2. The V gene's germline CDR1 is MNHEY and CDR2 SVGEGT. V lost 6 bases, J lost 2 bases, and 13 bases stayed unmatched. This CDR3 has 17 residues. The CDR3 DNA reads TGTGCCAGCAGGTCACCGCTCGGGGGGGCCCACACAGATACGCAGTATTTT. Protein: CASRSPLGGAHTDTQYF.

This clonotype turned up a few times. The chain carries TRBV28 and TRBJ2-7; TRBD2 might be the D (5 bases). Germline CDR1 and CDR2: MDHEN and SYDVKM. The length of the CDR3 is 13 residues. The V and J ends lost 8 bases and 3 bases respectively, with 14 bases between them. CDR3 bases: TGTGCCAGCTCTGGACTGGAACTCTACGAGCAGTACTTC. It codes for CASSGLELYEQYF.

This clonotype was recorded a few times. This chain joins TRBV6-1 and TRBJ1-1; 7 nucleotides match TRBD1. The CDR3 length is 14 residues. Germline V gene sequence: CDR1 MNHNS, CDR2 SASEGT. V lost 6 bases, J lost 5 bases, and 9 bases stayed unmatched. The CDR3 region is CASRIRGRGTEAFF. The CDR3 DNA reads TGTGCCAGCAGAATAAGGGGGCGAGGGACTGAAGCTTTCTTT.

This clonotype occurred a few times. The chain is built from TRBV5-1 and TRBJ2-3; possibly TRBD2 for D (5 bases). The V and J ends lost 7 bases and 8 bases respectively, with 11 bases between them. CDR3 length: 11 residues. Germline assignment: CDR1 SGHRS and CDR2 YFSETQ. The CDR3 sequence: CASHWAGTQYF. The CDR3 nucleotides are TGCGCCAGCCACTGGGCGGGTACGCAGTATTTT.

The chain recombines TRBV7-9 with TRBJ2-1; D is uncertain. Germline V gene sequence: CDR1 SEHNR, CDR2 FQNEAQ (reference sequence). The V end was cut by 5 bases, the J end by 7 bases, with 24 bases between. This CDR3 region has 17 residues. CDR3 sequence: CASSPKYSGEWLNEQFF. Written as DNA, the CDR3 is TGTGCCAGCAGCCCGAAATACTCGGGCGAGTGGTTGAATGAGCAGTTCTTC.

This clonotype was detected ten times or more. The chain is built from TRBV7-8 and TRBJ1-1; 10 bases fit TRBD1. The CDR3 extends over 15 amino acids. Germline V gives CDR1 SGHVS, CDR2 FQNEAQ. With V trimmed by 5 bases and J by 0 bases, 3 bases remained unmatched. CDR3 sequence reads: CASSPGTGVNTEAFF. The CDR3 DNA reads TGTGCCAGCAGCCCCGGGACAGGGGTGAACACTGAAGCTTTCTTT. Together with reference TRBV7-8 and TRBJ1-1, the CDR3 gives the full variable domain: GAGVSQSPRYKVAKRGQDVALRCDPISGHVSLFWYQQALGQGPEFLTYFQNEAQLDKSGLPSDRFFAERPEGSVSTLKIQRTQQEDSAVYLCASSPGTGVNTEAFFGQGTRLTVV.

This CDR3 reads CSVGVGDYEQYF. The CDR3 coding sequence is TGCAGCGTTGGTGTAGGGGATTACGAGCAGTACTTC. This rearrangement joins TRBV29-1 to TRBJ2-7; weak D call: TRBD1 (5 bases). Germline CDR1 SQVTM, CDR2 ANQGSEA. The CDR3 totals 12 residues. V was cut by 4 bases and J by 4 bases, with 11 bases left in between.

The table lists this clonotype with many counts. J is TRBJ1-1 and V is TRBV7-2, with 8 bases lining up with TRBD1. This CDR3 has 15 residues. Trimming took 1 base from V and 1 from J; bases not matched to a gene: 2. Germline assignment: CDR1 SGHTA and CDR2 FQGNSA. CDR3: CASSLDQGANTEAFF. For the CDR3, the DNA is TGTGCCAGCAGCTTAGATCAGGGGGCGAACACTGAAGCTTTCTTT.

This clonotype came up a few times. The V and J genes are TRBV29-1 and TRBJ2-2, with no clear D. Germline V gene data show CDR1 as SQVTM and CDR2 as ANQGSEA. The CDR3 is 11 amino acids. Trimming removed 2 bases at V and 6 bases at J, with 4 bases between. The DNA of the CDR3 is TGCAGCGTTGAAAGTCCCGGGGAGCTGTTTTTT. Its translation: CSVESPGELFF.

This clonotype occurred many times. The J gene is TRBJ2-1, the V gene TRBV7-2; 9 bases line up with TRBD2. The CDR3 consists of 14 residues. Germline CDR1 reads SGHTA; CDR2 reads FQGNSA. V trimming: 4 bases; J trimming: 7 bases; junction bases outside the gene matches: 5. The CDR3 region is CASSSLAGVNEQFF. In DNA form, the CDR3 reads TGTGCCAGCAGCTCCTTAGCGGGAGTGAATGAGCAGTTCTTC.

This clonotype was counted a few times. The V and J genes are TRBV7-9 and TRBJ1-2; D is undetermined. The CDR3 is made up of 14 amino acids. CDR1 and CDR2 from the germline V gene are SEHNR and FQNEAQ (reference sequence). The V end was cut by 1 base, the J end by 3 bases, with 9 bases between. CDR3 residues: CASSLDSQYYGYTF. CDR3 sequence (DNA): TGTGCCAGCAGCTTAGATAGTCAGTACTATGGCTACACCTTC. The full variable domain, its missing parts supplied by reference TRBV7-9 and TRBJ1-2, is DTGVSQNPRHKITKRGQNVTFRCDPISEHNRLYWYRQTLGQGPEFLTYFQNEAQLEKSRLLSDRFSAERPKGSFSTLEIQRTEQGDSAMYLCASSLDSQYYGYTFGSGTRLTVV.

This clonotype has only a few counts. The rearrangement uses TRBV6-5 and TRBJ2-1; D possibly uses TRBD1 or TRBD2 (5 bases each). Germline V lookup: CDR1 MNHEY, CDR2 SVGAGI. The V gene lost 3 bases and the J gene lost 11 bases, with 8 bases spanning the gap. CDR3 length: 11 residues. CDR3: CASSYPGQQFF. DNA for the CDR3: TGTGCCAGCAGTTATCCGGGACAGCAGTTCTTC.

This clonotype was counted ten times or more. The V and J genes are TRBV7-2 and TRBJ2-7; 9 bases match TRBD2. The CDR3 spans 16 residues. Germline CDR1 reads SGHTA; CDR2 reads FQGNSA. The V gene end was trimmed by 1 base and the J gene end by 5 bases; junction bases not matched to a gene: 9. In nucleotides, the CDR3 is TGTGCCAGCAGCTTAGTGGCGGCGGGGGGGAGAAACGAGCAGTACTTC. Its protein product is CASSLVAAGGRNEQYF.

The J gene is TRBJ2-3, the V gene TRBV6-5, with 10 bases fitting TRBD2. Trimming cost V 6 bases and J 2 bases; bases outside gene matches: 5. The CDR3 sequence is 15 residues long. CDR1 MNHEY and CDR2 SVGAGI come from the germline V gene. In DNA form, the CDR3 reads TGTGCCAGCAGAGAAGCGGGGGGGCCCACAGATACGCAGTATTTT. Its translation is CASREAGGPTDTQYF.

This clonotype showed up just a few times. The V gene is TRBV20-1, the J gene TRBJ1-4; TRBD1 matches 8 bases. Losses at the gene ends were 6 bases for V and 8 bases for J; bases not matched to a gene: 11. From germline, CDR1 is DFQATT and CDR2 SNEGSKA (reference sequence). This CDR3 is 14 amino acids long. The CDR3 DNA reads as TGCAGTGCCCCGAAAGGACAGGGTTACGAAAAACTGTTTTTT. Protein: CSAPKGQGYEKLFF.

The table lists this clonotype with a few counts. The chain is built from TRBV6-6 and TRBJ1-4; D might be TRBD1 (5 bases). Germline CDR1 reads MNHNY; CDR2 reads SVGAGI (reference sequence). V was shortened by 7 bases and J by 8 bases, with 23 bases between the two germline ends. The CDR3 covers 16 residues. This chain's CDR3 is CASTIGTSNAGEKLFF. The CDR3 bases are TGTGCCAGCACCATTGGGACGTCTAACGCGGGGGAAAAACTGTTTTTT.

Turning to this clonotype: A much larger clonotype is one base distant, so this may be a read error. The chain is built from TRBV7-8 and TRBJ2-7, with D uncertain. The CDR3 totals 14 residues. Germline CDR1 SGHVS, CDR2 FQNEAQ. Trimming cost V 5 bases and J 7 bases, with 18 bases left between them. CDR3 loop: CASSPGPDPREQYF. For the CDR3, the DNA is TGTGCCAGCAGCCCCGGACCGGACCCGAGGGAGCAGTACTTC.

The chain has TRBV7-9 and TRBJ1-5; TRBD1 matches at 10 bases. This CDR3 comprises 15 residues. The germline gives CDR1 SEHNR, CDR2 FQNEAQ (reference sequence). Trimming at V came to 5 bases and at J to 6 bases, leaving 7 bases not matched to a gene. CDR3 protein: CASSEGQGRIQPQHF. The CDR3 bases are TGTGCCAGCAGCGAGGGACAGGGGAGGATTCAGCCCCAGCATTTT.

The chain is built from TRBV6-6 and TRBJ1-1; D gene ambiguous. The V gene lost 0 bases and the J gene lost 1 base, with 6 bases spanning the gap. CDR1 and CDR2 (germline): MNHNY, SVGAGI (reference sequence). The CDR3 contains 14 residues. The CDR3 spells CASSYSTANTEAFF. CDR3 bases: TGTGCCAGCAGTTACTCCACGGCGAACACTGAAGCTTTCTTT.

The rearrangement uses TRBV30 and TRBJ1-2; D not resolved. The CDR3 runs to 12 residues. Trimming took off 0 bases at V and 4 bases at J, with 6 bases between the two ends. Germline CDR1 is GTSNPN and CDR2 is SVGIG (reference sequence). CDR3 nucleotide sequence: TGTGCCTGGAGTGTGGCAGTCTATGGCTACACCTTC. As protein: CAWSVAVYGYTF. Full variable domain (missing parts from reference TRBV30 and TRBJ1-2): SQTIHQWPATLVQPVGSPLSLECTVEGTSNPNLYWYRQAAGRGLQLLFYSVGIGQISSEVPQNLSASRPQDRQFILSSKKLLLSDSGFYLCAWSVAVYGYTFGSGTRLTVV.

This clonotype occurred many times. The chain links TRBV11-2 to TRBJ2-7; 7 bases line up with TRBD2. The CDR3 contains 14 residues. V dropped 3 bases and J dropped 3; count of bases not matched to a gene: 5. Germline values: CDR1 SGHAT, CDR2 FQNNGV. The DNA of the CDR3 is TGTGCCAGCAGCTTTGGGGGGGTACGCTACGAGCAGTACTTC. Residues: CASSFGGVRYEQYF.

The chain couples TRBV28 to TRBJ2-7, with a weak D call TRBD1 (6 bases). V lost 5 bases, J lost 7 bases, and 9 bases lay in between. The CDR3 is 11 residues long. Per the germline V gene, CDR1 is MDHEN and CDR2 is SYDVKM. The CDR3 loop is CASSLTGEQYF. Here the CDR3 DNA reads TGTGCCAGCAGTCTCACAGGGGAGCAGTACTTC.

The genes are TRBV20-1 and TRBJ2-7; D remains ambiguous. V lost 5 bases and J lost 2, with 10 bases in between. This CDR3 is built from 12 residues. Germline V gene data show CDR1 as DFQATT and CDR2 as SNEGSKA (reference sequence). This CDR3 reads CSAPHQTYEQYF. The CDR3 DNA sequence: TGCAGTGCTCCTCACCAAACCTACGAGCAGTACTTC.

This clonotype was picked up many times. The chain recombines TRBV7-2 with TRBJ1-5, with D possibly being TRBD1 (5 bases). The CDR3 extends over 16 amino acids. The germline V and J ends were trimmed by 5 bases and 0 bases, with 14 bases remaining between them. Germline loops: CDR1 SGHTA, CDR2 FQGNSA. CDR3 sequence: CASSIGHLLSNQPQHF. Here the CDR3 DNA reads TGTGCCAGCAGCATCGGACACTTACTTAGCAATCAGCCCCAGCATTTT. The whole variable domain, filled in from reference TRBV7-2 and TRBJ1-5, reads GAGVSQSPSNKVTEKGKDVELRCDPISGHTALYWYRQSLGQGLEFLIYFQGNSAPDKSGLPSDRFSAERTGGSVSTLTIQRTQQEDSAVYLCASSIGHLLSNQPQHFGDGTRLSIL.

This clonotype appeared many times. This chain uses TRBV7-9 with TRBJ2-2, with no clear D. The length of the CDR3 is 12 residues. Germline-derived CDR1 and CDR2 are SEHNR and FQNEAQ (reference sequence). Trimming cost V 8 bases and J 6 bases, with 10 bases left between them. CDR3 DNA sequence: TGTGCCAGCGTGACACCCTCCGGGGAGCTGTTTTTT. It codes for CASVTPSGELFF.

CDR3 region: CSANLQGLNYGYTF. The CDR3 nucleotides are TGCAGCGCAAACCTACAGGGTTTGAACTATGGCTACACCTTC. This chain links TRBV29-1 with TRBJ1-2; D is possibly TRBD1 (6 bases). With 7 bases removed from V and 2 bases from J, the gap between germline ends came to 17 bases. In germline, CDR1 is SQVTM, CDR2 ANQGSEA. CDR3 length: 14 residues.

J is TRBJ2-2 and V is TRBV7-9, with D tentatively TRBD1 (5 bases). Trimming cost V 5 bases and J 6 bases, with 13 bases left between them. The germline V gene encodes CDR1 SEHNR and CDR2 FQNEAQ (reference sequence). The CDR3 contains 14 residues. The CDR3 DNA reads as TGTGCCAGCAGCCCCGGTTGGGGCCCCGGGGAGCTGTTTTTT. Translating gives CASSPGWGPGELFF.